This T cell receptor (beta chain) emerged from a study of OX40 agonist ivuxolimab in advanced cancers. The overall study: The dose of intravenous ivuxolimab that patients received every 2 weeks ranged from 0.01 to 10 mg/kg. Therapy given before enrollment (anti-PD-1, anti-PD-L1 or anti-CTLA-4) was allowed, and around 40% had some.

Generated by immunoSEQ multiplex PCR, the TCRdb table keeps only in-frame clones and is missing some. The sample lists tens of thousands of clones; 60% to 80% were seen once. The study sampled blood at baseline, cycle 4 day 1, and cycle 7 day 1. The sample was CD4+ or CD8+ T cells sorted from blood, taken in a trial of the OX40 agonist ivuxolimab. The receptor was isolated from an adult with an advanced solid tumor such as melanoma, head and neck, liver or kidney cancer.

CDR3 DNA sequence: TGTGCCAGCAGCTTAGGCACCTATGGCTACACCTTC. It codes for CASSLGTYGYTF. The chain links TRBV7-2 to TRBJ1-2; D unresolved. Trimming removed 1 base from V and 4 bases from J, with 4 bases in between. Germline CDR1 and CDR2: SGHTA and FQGNSA. The length of the CDR3 is 12 residues.